The clone carrying this T cell receptor beta chain was counted at least ten times. These data are taken from a study of early T cells in non-severe SARS-CoV-2 infection. Each CDR3 protein is one row after TCRdb ran MiXCR on the 5' RACE reads. The sample includes 95,000 to 110,000 distinct CDR3 sequences, more than 9.5% of them seen just once. The CDR3 runs 13 residues. V was clipped by 6 bases and J by 9 bases; unmatched bases: 8. CDR1 is MNHEY, CDR2 SVGAGI, per germline. The clonotype originates from an adult who was a healthcare worker with PCR-confirmed SARS-CoV-2 infection or an uninfected control (not recorded which). The chain has TRBV6-5 and TRBJ2-1; 7 bases are a match to TRBD1. Sequencing was performed on whole blood. In DNA form, the CDR3 reads TGTGCCAGCAGATACAGGGGTGAAGGTGAGCAGTTCTTC. This gives the protein CASRYRGEGEQFF.